These 16 T cell receptor beta chains were sequenced from one sample in a study of cytomegalovirus exposure and HLA in healthy donors. Primers for the PCR totalled 60 Vbeta and 13 Jbeta. The method was immunoSEQ multiplex PCR; TCRdb's version includes in-frame clones alone and lacks a portion of them. The sample holds about 140,000 clones, approximately 61% seen once. Material: PBMCs. The receptors shown here come from a human donor in good health.

This chain connects TRBV2 to TRBJ2-7, with 14 positions matching TRBD2. Germline CDR1 is SNHLY and CDR2 is FYNNEI. The CDR3 is 15 residues long. Trimming took 6 bases from V and 4 from J; bases not matched to a gene: 5. The CDR3 spells CASSGLAGGRYEQYF. CDR3 nucleotides: TGTGCCAGCAGCGGACTAGCGGGAGGAAGGTACGAGCAGTACTTC. The complete variable domain, with remaining parts taken from reference TRBV2 and TRBJ2-7, reads EPEVTQTPSHQVTQMGQEVILRCVPISNHLYFYWYRQILGQKVEFLVSFYNNEISEKSEIFDDQFSVERPDGSNFTLKIRSTKLEDSAMYFCASSGLAGGRYEQYFGPGTRLTVT.

The chain links TRBV28 to TRBJ2-2, with TRBD1 matching 10 bases. J was trimmed by 4 bases and V by 5 bases; bases with no gene match: 4. The CDR3 sequence is 15 residues long. Germline values: CDR1 MDHEN, CDR2 SYDVKM. The CDR3, as DNA: TGTGCCAGCAGTCGACAGGGGGCAGGCACCGGGGAGCTGTTTTTT. Encoded protein: CASSRQGAGTGELFF.

A word on this clone: Other DNA variants within this sample encode the same CDR3. This sequence joins TRBV10-2 and TRBJ2-7; TRBD1 might be the D (6 bases). V gave up 5 bases and J gave up 7 bases, with 18 bases separating them. CDR1 is WSHSY and CDR2 is SAAADI in the germline V gene. This CDR3 has 14 amino acids. Written as DNA, the CDR3 is TGCGCCAGCAGTCGGACAGACGAACTACGGGAGCAGTACTTC. Its translation is CASSRTDELREQYF.

The V and J genes are TRBV5-4 and TRBJ2-3; 15 bases align to TRBD2. Germline-derived CDR1 and CDR2 are SGHNT and YYREEE (reference sequence). V trimming: 2 bases; J trimming: 7 bases; junction bases outside the gene matches: 5. The CDR3 has 16 amino acids. The CDR3, as DNA: TGTGCCAGCAGCTTCTGGACTAGCGGGAGGGGAAATACGCAGTATTTT. This sequence encodes CASSFWTSGRGNTQYF.

This chain joins TRBV4-2 and TRBJ1-1; TRBD1 matches at 10 bases. The CDR3 extends over 15 amino acids. J lost 3 bases, V lost 1 base, and 2 bases had no gene match. Germline V lookup: CDR1 LGHNA, CDR2 YNFKEQ. The CDR3 DNA reads TGTGCCAGCAGCCAAGGACAGGGGGCTGACACTGAAGCTTTCTTT. Its translation is CASSQGQGADTEAFF.

This clone turned up a few times. The chain couples TRBV18 to TRBJ2-1; D gene unclear. The CDR3 runs to 13 residues. Germline loops: CDR1 KGHSH, CDR2 LQKENI. V lost 2 bases and J 5 bases, leaving 7 bases between the germline ends. CDR3 sequence reads: CASSPGPNNEQFF. The DNA for the CDR3 is TGTGCCAGCTCACCAGGGCCGAACAATGAGCAGTTCTTC.

The table lists this clone with a few counts. The chain has TRBV2 and TRBJ2-2; 8 bases match TRBD2. This CDR3 is built from 14 residues. CDR1 and CDR2 (germline): SNHLY, FYNNEI. With 7 bases clipped from V and 4 bases from J, the junction kept 5 bases outside the gene matches. Here the CDR3 DNA reads TGTGCCAGCACGGGAGGGTGGATCACCGGGGAGCTGTTTTTT. This sequence encodes CASTGGWITGELFF.

The chain combines TRBV9 with TRBJ2-5; possible D gene TRBD1, 7 bases. V was pared by 1 base and J by 5 bases, with 12 bases between. The CDR3 runs 14 residues. Germline lookup yields CDR1 SGDLS and CDR2 YYNGEE. This CDR3 is CASSVSRGEETQYF. The CDR3 region has the DNA TGTGCCAGCAGCGTATCCAGGGGGGAGGAGACCCAGTACTTC.

This clone was counted between two and nine times. This sequence joins TRBV11-3 and TRBJ2-7, with TRBD2 matching over 14 bases. The length of the CDR3 is 14 residues. V was clipped by 5 bases and J by 8 bases; unmatched bases: 5. Germline assignment: CDR1 SGHNT and CDR2 YENEEA. DNA for the CDR3: TGTGCCAGCAGCCACGGGACTAGCGGGAGCCAGCAGTACTTC. Its protein product is CASSHGTSGSQQYF.

This chain joins TRBV6-5 and TRBJ1-6; a possible D gene is TRBD1 (6 bases). V was trimmed by 2 bases and J by 8 bases, leaving 10 bases between them. The CDR3 runs 14 residues. Germline CDR1 and CDR2: MNHEY and SVGAGI. CDR3 sequence: CASSYARGDSPLHF. The DNA of the CDR3 is TGTGCCAGCAGTTACGCCAGGGGCGATTCACCCCTCCACTTT.

The chain carries TRBV28 and TRBJ1-1; 7 bases map to TRBD1. Germline lookup yields CDR1 MDHEN and CDR2 SYDVKM. V shed 2 bases and J 2 bases; nucleotides not matched to a gene: 11. The CDR3 consists of 17 residues. The CDR3 nucleotides read TGTGCCAGCAGTTTAAACTGGGCAGGGGGAGGTAACACTGAAGCTTTCTTT. Translation: CASSLNWAGGGNTEAFF.

The chain links TRBV6-5 to TRBJ1-2; no firm D call. Per germline, CDR1 MNHEY and CDR2 SVGAGI. The CDR3 consists of 15 residues. V lost 1 base to trimming and J lost 2 bases, with 11 bases between them. This CDR3 reads CASSYYDTKNYGYTF. The CDR3 bases are TGTGCCAGCAGTTACTACGACACGAAAAACTATGGCTACACCTTC.

This clone has a handful of counts. This CDR3 reads CASSVKPTGPTDTQYF. The CDR3 nucleotides are TGTGCCAGCAGCGTTAAACCGACAGGGCCCACAGATACGCAGTATTTT. This rearrangement joins TRBV9 to TRBJ2-3, with TRBD1 matching 7 bases. The germline V gene has CDR1 SGDLS and CDR2 YYNGEE. The CDR3 is 16 residues long. V gave up 2 bases and J gave up 2 bases; unmatched junction bases: 8.

V gene TRBV7-2 combines with J gene TRBJ1-5; D uncertain. Germline CDR1 reads SGHTA; CDR2 reads FQGNSA. V was pared by 4 bases and J by 0 bases, with 10 bases between. The length of the CDR3 is 15 residues. CDR3 in DNA: TGTGCCAGCAGCTCCCAGGATTTTAGCAATCAGCCCCAGCATTTT. It codes for CASSSQDFSNQPQHF.

The chain has TRBV6-6 and TRBJ1-2, with D unresolved. Trimming pared 0 bases from V and 6 bases from J, leaving 17 bases between. The germline gives CDR1 MNHNY, CDR2 SVGAGI (reference sequence). The CDR3 spans 16 residues. This chain's CDR3 is CASSYSGGRHGDGYTF. CDR3 nucleotide sequence: TGTGCCAGCAGTTACTCGGGCGGGAGGCACGGCGATGGCTACACCTTC.

This chain uses TRBV10-3 with TRBJ2-5; TRBD1 matches at 10 bases. Germline CDR1 and CDR2: ENHRY and SYGVKD. The CDR3 spans 15 residues. Trimming at V came to 2 bases and at J to 1 base, leaving 1 base not matched to a gene. CDR3 nucleotides: TGTGCCATCAGTGAGGGACAGGGGGGCCAAGAGACCCAGTACTTC. Translating gives CAISEGQGGQETQYF.